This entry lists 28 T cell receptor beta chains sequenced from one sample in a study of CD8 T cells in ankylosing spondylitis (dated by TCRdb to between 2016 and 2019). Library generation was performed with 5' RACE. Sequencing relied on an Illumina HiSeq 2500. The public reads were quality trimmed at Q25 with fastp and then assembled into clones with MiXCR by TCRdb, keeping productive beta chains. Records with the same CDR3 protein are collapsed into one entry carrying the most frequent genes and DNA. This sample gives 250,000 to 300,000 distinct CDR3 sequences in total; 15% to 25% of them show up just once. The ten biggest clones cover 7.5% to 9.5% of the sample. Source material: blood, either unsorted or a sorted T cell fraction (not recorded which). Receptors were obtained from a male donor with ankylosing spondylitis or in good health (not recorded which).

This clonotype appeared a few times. CDR3 coding DNA: TGTGCCAGCAGACGGAATAGCAATCAGCCCCAGCATTTT. It translates to CASRRNSNQPQHF. The chain combines TRBV6-1 with TRBJ1-5; D call uncertain. The CDR3 sequence is 13 residues long. Germline V gene sequence: CDR1 MNHNS, CDR2 SASEGT. Trimming shortened V by 6 bases and J by 0 bases, and 6 bases separated the two germline ends.

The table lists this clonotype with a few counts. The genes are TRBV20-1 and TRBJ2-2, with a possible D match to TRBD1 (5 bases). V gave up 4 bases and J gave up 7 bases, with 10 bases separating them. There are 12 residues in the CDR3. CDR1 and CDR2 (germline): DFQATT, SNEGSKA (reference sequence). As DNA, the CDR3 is TGCAGTGCTAAAAAGGGGATCGGGGAGCTGTTTTTT. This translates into CSAKKGIGELFF.

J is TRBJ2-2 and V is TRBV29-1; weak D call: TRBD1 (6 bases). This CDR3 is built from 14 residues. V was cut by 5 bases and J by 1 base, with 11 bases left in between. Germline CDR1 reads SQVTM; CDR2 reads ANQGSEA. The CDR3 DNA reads TGCAGCGTTAGGGGGAACCTGAACACCGGGGAGCTGTTTTTT. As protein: CSVRGNLNTGELFF.

CDR3 residues: CASTLLYNEQFF. The CDR3, as DNA: TGTGCCAGCACTCTTCTGTACAATGAGCAGTTCTTC. The chain combines TRBV12-3 or TRBV12-4 with TRBJ2-1; D call uncertain. Trimming pared 7 bases from V and 4 bases from J, leaving 8 bases between. CDR3 length: 12 residues.

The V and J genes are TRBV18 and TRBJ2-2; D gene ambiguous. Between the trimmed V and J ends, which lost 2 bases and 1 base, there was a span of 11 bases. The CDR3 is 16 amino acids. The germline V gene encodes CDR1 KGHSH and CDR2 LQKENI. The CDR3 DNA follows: TGTGCCAGCTCACCATTCCCGGACCAGAACACCGGGGAGCTGTTTTTT. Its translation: CASSPFPDQNTGELFF.

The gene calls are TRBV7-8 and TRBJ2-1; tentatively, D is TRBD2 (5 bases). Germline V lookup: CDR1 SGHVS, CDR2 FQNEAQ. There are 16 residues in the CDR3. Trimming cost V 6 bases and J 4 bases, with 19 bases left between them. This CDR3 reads CASSSLAKKGYNEQFF. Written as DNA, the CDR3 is TGTGCCAGCAGTTCCTTAGCGAAAAAAGGGTACAATGAGCAGTTCTTC.

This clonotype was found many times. In DNA form, the CDR3 reads TGTGCCACCGCAGGGGCGAATGAGCAGTTCTTC. It is translated as CATAGANEQFF. The V call is TRBV24-1, the J call TRBJ2-1; D might be TRBD1 (6 bases). V gave up 9 bases and J gave up 7 bases, with 9 bases separating them. The CDR3 consists of 11 residues. The V gene's germline CDR1 is KGHDR and CDR2 SFDVKD.

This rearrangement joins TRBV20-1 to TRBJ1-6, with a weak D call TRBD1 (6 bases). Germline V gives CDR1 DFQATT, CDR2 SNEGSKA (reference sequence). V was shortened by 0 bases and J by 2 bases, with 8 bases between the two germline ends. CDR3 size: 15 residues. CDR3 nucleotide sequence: TGCAGTGCTAGAGACAGGGGTGCCTATAATTCACCCCTCCACTTT. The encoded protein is CSARDRGAYNSPLHF.

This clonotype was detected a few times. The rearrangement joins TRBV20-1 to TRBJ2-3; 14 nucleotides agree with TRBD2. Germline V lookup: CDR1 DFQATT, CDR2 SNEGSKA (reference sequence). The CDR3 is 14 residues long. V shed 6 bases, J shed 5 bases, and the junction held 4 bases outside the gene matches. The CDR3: CSATSGGAGDTQYF. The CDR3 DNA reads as TGCAGTGCGACTAGCGGGGGGGCAGGAGATACGCAGTATTTT.

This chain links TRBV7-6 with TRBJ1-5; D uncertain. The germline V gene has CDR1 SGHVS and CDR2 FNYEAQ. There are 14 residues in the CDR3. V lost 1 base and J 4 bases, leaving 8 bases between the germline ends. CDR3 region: CASSLGQQNQPQHF. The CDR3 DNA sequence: TGTGCCAGCAGCTTAGGGCAGCAGAATCAGCCCCAGCATTTT.

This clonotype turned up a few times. The CDR3 sequence: CASSQGQGTDTGELFF. DNA for the CDR3: TGTGCCAGCAGCCAAGGGCAGGGGACAGACACCGGGGAGCTGTTTTTT. The gene calls are TRBV4-2 and TRBJ2-2, with 7 bases identical to TRBD1. Unmatched junction bases numbered 5, after V lost 1 base and J lost 3 bases. CDR3 size: 16 residues. The V gene's germline CDR1 is LGHNA and CDR2 YNFKEQ.

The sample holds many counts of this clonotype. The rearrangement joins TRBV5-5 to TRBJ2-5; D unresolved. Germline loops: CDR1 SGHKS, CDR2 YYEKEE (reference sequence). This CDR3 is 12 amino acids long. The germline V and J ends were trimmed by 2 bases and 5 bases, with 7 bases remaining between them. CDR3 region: CASSFARETQYF. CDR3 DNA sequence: TGTGCCAGCAGCTTCGCCCGGGAGACCCAGTACTTC. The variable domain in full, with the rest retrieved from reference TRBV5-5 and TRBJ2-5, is DAGVTQSPTHLIKTRGQQVTLRCSPISGHKSVSWYQQVLGQGPQFIFQYYEKEERGRGNFPDRFSARQFPNYSSELNVNALLLGDSALYLCASSFARETQYFGPGTRLLVL.

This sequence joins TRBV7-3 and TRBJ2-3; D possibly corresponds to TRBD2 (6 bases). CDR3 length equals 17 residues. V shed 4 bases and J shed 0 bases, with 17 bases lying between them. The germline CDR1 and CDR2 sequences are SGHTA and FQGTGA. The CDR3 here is CASSSNPRGWSTDTQYF. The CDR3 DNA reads TGTGCCAGCAGCTCAAATCCCCGGGGGTGGAGCACAGATACGCAGTATTTT.

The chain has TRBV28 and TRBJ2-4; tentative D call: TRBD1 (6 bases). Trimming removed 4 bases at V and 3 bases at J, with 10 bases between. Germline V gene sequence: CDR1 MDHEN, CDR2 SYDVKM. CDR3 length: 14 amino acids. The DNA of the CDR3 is TGTGCCAGCAGTTGGAGAGGGGGCAAAAACATTCAGTACTTC. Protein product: CASSWRGGKNIQYF.

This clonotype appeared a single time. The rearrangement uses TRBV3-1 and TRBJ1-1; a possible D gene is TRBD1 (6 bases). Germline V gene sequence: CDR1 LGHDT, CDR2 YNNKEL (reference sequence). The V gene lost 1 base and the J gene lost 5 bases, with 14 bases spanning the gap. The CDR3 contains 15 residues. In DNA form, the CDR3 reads TGTGCCAGCAGCCAAGTGGGCGGGGGCCATACTGAAGCTTTCTTT. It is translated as CASSQVGGGHTEAFF. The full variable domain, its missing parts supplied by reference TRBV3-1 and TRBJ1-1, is DTAVSQTPKYLVTQMGNDKSIKCEQNLGHDTMYWYKQDSKKFLKIMFSYNNKELIINETVPNRFSPKSPDKAHLNLHINSLELGDSAVYFCASSQVGGGHTEAFFGQGTRLTVV.

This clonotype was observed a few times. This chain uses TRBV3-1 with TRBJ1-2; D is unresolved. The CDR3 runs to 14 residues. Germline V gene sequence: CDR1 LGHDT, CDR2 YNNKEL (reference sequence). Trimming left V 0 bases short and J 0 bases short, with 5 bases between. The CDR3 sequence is CASSQDEANYGYTF. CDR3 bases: TGTGCCAGCAGCCAAGACGAAGCTAACTATGGCTACACCTTC.

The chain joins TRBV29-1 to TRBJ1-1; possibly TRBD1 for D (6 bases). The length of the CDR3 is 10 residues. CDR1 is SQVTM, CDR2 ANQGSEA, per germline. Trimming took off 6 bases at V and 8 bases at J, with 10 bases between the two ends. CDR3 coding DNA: TGCAGCGTACACAGGGTCGAAGCTTTCTTT. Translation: CSVHRVEAFF.

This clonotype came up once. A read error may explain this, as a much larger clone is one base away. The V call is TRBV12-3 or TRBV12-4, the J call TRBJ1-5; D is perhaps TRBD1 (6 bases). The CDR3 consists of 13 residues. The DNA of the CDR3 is TGTGCCAGCAACCGGGGGGCCAATCAGCTCCAGCATTTT. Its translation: CASNRGANQLQHF.

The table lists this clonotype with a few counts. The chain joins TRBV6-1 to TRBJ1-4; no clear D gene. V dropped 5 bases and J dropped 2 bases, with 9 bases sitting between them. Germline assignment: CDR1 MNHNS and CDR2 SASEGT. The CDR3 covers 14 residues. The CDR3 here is CASSQHTTNEKLFF. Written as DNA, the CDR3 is TGTGCCAGCAGTCAACATACGACTAATGAAAAACTGTTTTTT.

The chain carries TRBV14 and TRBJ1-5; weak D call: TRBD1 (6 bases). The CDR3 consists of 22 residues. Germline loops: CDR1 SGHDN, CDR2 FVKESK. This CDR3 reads CGNCKILGDTHDALCSNQPQHF. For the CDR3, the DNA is TGTGGCAACTGCAAGATCTTGGGGGACACTCATGATGCACTGTGTAGCAATCAGCCCCAGCATTTT.

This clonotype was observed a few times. The CDR3 sequence: CASSLVGGLGNQPQHF. CDR3 nucleotides: TGTGCCAGCAGTTTAGTCGGGGGGCTGGGCAATCAGCCCCAGCATTTT. V usage is TRBV12-3 or TRBV12-4 and J usage is TRBJ1-5; a possible D gene is TRBD1 (6 bases). This CDR3 spans 16 amino acids. The germline V and J ends were trimmed by 1 base and 2 bases, with 12 bases remaining between them.

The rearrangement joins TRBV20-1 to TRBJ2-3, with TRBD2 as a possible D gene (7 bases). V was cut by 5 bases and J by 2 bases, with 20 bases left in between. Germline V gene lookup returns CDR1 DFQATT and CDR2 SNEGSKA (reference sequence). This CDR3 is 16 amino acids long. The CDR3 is CSAGRGAGALTDTQYF. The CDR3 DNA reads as TGCAGTGCTGGCCGGGGGGCAGGGGCCCTCACAGATACGCAGTATTTT.

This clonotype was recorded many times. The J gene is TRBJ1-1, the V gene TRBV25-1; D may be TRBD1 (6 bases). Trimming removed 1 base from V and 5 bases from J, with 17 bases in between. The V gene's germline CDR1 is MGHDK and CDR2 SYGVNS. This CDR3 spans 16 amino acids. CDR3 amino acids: CASSEWGGQVGTEAFF. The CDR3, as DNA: TGTGCCAGCAGTGAATGGGGGGGGCAGGTGGGAACTGAAGCTTTCTTT.

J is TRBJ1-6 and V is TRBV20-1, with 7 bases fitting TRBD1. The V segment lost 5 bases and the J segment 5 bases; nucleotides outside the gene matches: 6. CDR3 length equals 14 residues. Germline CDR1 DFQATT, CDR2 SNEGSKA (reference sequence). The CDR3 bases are TGCAGTGCTCCAAGGACAGGCAATAATTCACCCCTCCACTTT. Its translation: CSAPRTGNNSPLHF.

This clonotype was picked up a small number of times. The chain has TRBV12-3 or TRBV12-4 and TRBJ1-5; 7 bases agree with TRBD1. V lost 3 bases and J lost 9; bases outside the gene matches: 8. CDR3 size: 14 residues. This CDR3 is CASSFRGGVRPQHF. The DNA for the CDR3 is TGTGCCAGCAGTTTCCGAGGGGGCGTTCGGCCCCAGCATTTT.

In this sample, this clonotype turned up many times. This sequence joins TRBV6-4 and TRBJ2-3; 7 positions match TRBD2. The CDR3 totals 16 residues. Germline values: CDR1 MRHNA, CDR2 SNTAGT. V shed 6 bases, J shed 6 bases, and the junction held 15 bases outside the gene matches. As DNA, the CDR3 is TGTGCCAGCAGCCCTAGCGGTGGAGGGCCTGGGGATACGCAGTATTTT. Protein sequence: CASSPSGGGPGDTQYF.

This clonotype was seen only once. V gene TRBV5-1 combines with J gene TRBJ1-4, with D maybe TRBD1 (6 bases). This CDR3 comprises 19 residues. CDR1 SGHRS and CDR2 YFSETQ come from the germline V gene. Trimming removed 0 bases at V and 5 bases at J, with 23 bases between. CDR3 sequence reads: CASSLADGGGRRRNEKLFF. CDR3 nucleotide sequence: TGCGCCAGCAGCTTGGCCGATGGCGGGGGGCGACGCCGGAATGAAAAACTGTTTTTT.

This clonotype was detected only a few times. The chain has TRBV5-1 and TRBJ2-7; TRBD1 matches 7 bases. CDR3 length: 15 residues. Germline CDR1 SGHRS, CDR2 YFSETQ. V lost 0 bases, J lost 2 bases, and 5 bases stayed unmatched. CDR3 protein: CASSLGTGVTYEQYV. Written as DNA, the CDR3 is TGCGCCAGCAGCTTGGGTACAGGGGTAACCTACGAGCAGTACGTC.